Shown below are 31 T cell receptor beta chains from a single sample sequenced in a study of CD8 T cells in Susac syndrome. Reverse transcription of roughly 0.5 to 1 ug RNA was carried out with random hexamers. TCRdb called the immunoSEQ multiplex PCR reads again in MiXCR, with one record for every CDR3 protein. The sample carries 150,000 to 200,000 distinct CDR3 sequences, 93% recorded once. The sequencing input was CD4+ T cells from PBMCs. These receptors were obtained from a human donor in good health.

The V and J genes are TRBV6-5 and TRBJ1-2; TRBD1 agrees at 7 bases. J was trimmed by 11 bases and V by 6 bases; bases with no gene match: 12. CDR3 size: 13 residues. Germline assignment: CDR1 MNHEY and CDR2 SVGAGI. The CDR3 here is CASSGQALPYYTF. The CDR3 DNA reads TGTGCCAGCAGCGGACAGGCCCTGCCTTATTACACCTTC.

The rearrangement joins TRBV7-7 to TRBJ2-3; the match to TRBD1 covers 7 bases. Germline V gives CDR1 SSHAT, CDR2 FNYEAQ (reference sequence). The CDR3 runs 15 residues. V gave up 4 bases and J gave up 2 bases; unmatched junction bases: 6. The CDR3 DNA reads TGTGCCAGCAGCTACCGAGGGGGCCCCACAGATACGCAGTATTTT. This gives the protein CASSYRGGPTDTQYF. Full variable domain (remainder filled in from reference TRBV7-7 and TRBJ2-3): GAGVSQSPRYKVTKRGQDVTLRCDPISSHATLYWYQQALGQGPEFLTYFNYEAQPDKSGLPSDRFSAERPEGSISTLTIQRTEQRDSAMYRCASSYRGGPTDTQYFGPGTRLTVL.

The chain combines TRBV28 with TRBJ1-6; no definite D call. The CDR3 consists of 13 residues. The germline V gene encodes CDR1 MDHEN and CDR2 SYDVKM. The V end lost 6 bases, the J end lost 17 bases, and 20 bases lay between the germline ends. CDR3 DNA: TGTGCCAGCAGCCGATTTGGTTTTGAAACGGTCCACTTT. Amino acid sequence: CASSRFGFETVHF.

This rearrangement joins TRBV5-1 to TRBJ2-1; D not resolved. Germline CDR1 reads SGHRS; CDR2 reads YFSETQ. This CDR3 contains 13 residues. V gave up 5 bases and J gave up 5 bases, with 11 bases separating them. The CDR3 sequence: CASRTSIDNEQFF. CDR3 bases: TGCGCCAGCAGGACGTCAATCGACAATGAGCAGTTCTTC.

The J gene is TRBJ1-2, the V gene TRBV6-6; the D is unclear. The CDR3 totals 14 residues. Per germline, CDR1 MNHNY and CDR2 SVGAGI (reference sequence). Trimming pared 6 bases from V and 4 bases from J, leaving 15 bases between. CDR3 in amino acids: CASSPTAIPYGYTF. CDR3 in DNA: TGTGCCAGCAGCCCCACCGCTATCCCCTATGGCTACACCTTC.

This clonotype was detected only a few times. The chain employs TRBV6-5 and TRBJ2-7; D call uncertain. Trimming removed 4 bases from V and 4 bases from J, with 5 bases in between. The CDR3 is 11 residues long. Germline V gene lookup returns CDR1 MNHEY and CDR2 SVGAGI. CDR3 sequence reads: CASSFLYEQYF. CDR3 in DNA: TGTGCCAGCAGTTTCCTTTACGAGCAGTACTTC.

The chain has TRBV20-1 and TRBJ1-6; D is ambiguous. V was cut by 7 bases and J by 7 bases, with 14 bases left in between. The V gene's germline CDR1 is DFQATT and CDR2 SNEGSKA (reference sequence). The CDR3 sequence is 13 residues long. The CDR3, as DNA: TGCAGTGTCTCGACCTCCGGGAATTCACCCCTCCACTTT. Its protein is CSVSTSGNSPLHF.

DNA of the CDR3: TGTGCCAGCAGACGGGGACAGGGGAGCTCTGGGGCCAACGTCCTGACTTTC. Translating gives CASRRGQGSSGANVLTF. The chain employs TRBV3-1 and TRBJ2-6; 10 nucleotides agree with TRBD1. Losses at the gene ends were 6 bases for V and 0 bases for J; bases not matched to a gene: 5. Looked up from germline, CDR1 is LGHDT and CDR2 is YNNKEL (reference sequence). The CDR3 is 17 amino acids.

V gene TRBV15 combines with J gene TRBJ2-1; D is perhaps TRBD2 (6 bases). The germline gives CDR1 LNHNV, CDR2 YYDKDF (reference sequence). Trimming pared 0 bases from V and 8 bases from J, leaving 14 bases between. The CDR3 spans 15 residues. CDR3 region: CATSRDTGGGDEQFF. The CDR3 nucleotides read TGTGCCACCAGCAGAGATACCGGGGGTGGGGATGAGCAGTTCTTC.

CDR3 sequence reads: CASSSRRFTEAFF. CDR3 DNA: TGTGCCAGCAGTTCCCGACGGTTCACTGAAGCTTTCTTT. V gene TRBV12-3 or TRBV12-4 combines with J gene TRBJ1-1; D is unclear. With 4 bases removed from V and 4 bases from J, the gap between germline ends came to 10 bases. The CDR3 extends over 13 amino acids.

The rearrangement joins TRBV19 to TRBJ2-7; 10 bases line up with TRBD1. The CDR3 has 15 residues. V shed 5 bases, J shed 3 bases, and the junction held 7 bases outside the gene matches. From germline, CDR1 is LNHDA and CDR2 SQIVND (reference sequence). CDR3 amino acids: CASSSLGQGIYEQYF. CDR3 nucleotides: TGTGCCAGTAGTTCCCTGGGACAGGGGATCTACGAGCAGTACTTC.

The chain employs TRBV12-3 or TRBV12-4 and TRBJ1-1; TRBD1 might be the D (5 bases). V was shortened by 4 bases and J by 7 bases, with 13 bases between the two germline ends. The CDR3 is 13 amino acids. The CDR3 DNA reads TGTGCCAGCAGTTCCAGGGAAAGCCTTGAAGCTTTCTTT. Translated, it gives CASSSRESLEAFF.

V usage is TRBV29-1 and J usage is TRBJ2-7; no clear D. V dropped 5 bases and J dropped 0 bases, with 5 bases sitting between them. This CDR3 comprises 11 residues. From germline, CDR1 is SQVTM and CDR2 ANQGSEA. The CDR3 loop reads CSVINSYEQYF. Here the CDR3 DNA reads TGCAGCGTTATAAACTCCTACGAGCAGTACTTC.

This clonotype was detected only once. This chain connects TRBV4-1 to TRBJ2-4; no clear D. The V gene lost 1 base and the J gene lost 4 bases, with 8 bases spanning the gap. Germline V gene lookup returns CDR1 MGHRA and CDR2 YSYEKL. The CDR3 covers 14 residues. The DNA of the CDR3 is TGCGCCAGCAGCCAAGCCTGGGGTAAAAACATTCAGTACTTC. It yields the protein CASSQAWGKNIQYF.

The CDR3 DNA follows: TGCAGTGCTAGTCTAGGGGGGCGCGAGTATGGCTACACCTTC. Its protein is CSASLGGREYGYTF. The rearrangement links TRBV20-1 to TRBJ1-2, with a possible D match to TRBD1 (6 bases). Germline CDR1 reads DFQATT; CDR2 reads SNEGSKA (reference sequence). V lost 3 bases and J 5 bases, leaving 16 bases between the germline ends. The CDR3 is 14 amino acids.

This chain links TRBV3-1 with TRBJ2-5; D is possibly TRBD1 or TRBD2 (5 bases each). The CDR3 has 13 amino acids. The germline V gene encodes CDR1 LGHDT and CDR2 YNNKEL (reference sequence). The V gene lost 4 bases and the J gene lost 7 bases, with 13 bases spanning the gap. Here the CDR3 DNA reads TGTGCCAGCAGCCCCGGGGCCCAGGGGACCCAGTACTTC. Translation gives CASSPGAQGTQYF.

This sequence joins TRBV7-8 and TRBJ1-2; D gene uncertain. Germline lookup yields CDR1 SGHVS and CDR2 FQNEAQ. The CDR3 sequence is 15 residues long. Trimming cost V 5 bases and J 5 bases, with 18 bases left between them. In DNA, the CDR3 is TGTGCCAGCAGCCTGAGCAGACTAGGGTCTTATGGCTACACCTTC. It encodes CASSLSRLGSYGYTF.

This clonotype occurred once. The chain uses TRBV19 and TRBJ2-4; D is undetermined. V dropped 4 bases and J dropped 0 bases, with 10 bases sitting between them. Per germline, CDR1 LNHDA and CDR2 SQIVND (reference sequence). This CDR3 has 15 residues. CDR3 residues: CASSRGGIAKNIQYF. The CDR3 DNA is TGTGCCAGTAGTAGAGGCGGAATAGCCAAAAACATTCAGTACTTC.

The chain employs TRBV20-1 and TRBJ2-3; D may correspond to TRBD1 or TRBD2 (7 bases each). Germline V gene data show CDR1 as DFQATT and CDR2 as SNEGSKA (reference sequence). Trimming took off 1 base at V and 3 bases at J, with 17 bases between the two ends. The CDR3 is 16 residues long. The CDR3 DNA is TGCAGTGCTAGAGGTCAGGGGGGGCGGGGTACAGATACGCAGTATTTT. It is translated as CSARGQGGRGTDTQYF.

This chain links TRBV5-1 with TRBJ2-3; perhaps TRBD2 as D (5 bases). The CDR3 extends over 14 amino acids. The ends were cut back, 6 bases at V and 0 bases at J, with 11 bases in the middle. CDR1 is SGHRS and CDR2 is YFSETQ in the germline V gene. The CDR3 loop is CASKEGGSTDTQYF. The CDR3 nucleotides read TGCGCCAGCAAGGAAGGCGGGAGCACAGATACGCAGTATTTT.

This chain joins TRBV9 and TRBJ2-3; TRBD2 matches at 9 bases. The CDR3 is 14 residues long. V dropped 7 bases and J dropped 3; count of bases not matched to a gene: 6. Germline V gene data show CDR1 as SGDLS and CDR2 as YYNGEE. The CDR3 loop reads CASAKRGETDTQYF. The CDR3 coding sequence is TGTGCCAGCGCCAAGCGGGGGGAAACAGATACGCAGTATTTT.

The CDR3 nucleotides are TGCAGCGTTGTCTCTAGCGGGGGGCGTACAGATACGCAGTATTTT. Translating it yields CSVVSSGGRTDTQYF. This rearrangement joins TRBV29-1 to TRBJ2-3, with TRBD2 matching 11 bases. The CDR3 is made up of 15 amino acids. The V gene's germline CDR1 is SQVTM and CDR2 ANQGSEA. The V and J ends lost 4 bases and 3 bases, in that order; junction bases with no gene match: 6.

The chain carries TRBV6-5 and TRBJ1-2; D not certain. The V gene's germline CDR1 is MNHEY and CDR2 SVGAGI. The CDR3 totals 12 residues. V dropped 5 bases and J dropped 1 base, with 5 bases sitting between them. The DNA of the CDR3 is TGTGCCAGCAGTGGAGTTAACTATGGCTACACCTTC. Translating gives CASSGVNYGYTF.

The rearrangement links TRBV3-1 to TRBJ2-2; D remains unclear. V lost 4 bases and J lost 3, with 3 bases in between. CDR1 and CDR2 from the germline V gene are LGHDT and YNNKEL (reference sequence). CDR3 length: 12 amino acids. Written as DNA, the CDR3 is TGTGCCAGCAGCCGGGACACCGGGGAGCTGTTTTTT. It translates to CASSRDTGELFF. The full variable domain, its missing parts supplied by reference TRBV3-1 and TRBJ2-2, is DTAVSQTPKYLVTQMGNDKSIKCEQNLGHDTMYWYKQDSKKFLKIMFSYNNKELIINETVPNRFSPKSPDKAHLNLHINSLELGDSAVYFCASSRDTGELFFGEGSRLTVL.

The genes are TRBV27 and TRBJ2-6; TRBD2 matches 8 bases. The CDR3 has 17 residues. Per germline, CDR1 MNHEY and CDR2 SMNVEV (reference sequence). V lost 1 base, J lost 0 bases, and 2 bases stayed unmatched. The CDR3 reads CASSLYAGGSGANVLTF. CDR3 bases: TGTGCCAGCAGTTTATATGCGGGGGGCTCTGGGGCCAACGTCCTGACTTTC.

The rearrangement joins TRBV5-6 to TRBJ2-2; 12 bases match TRBD2. Germline-derived CDR1 and CDR2 are SGHDT and YYEEEE. This CDR3 is 18 amino acids long. Trimming removed 0 bases from V and 3 bases from J; junction bases left unmatched: 6. CDR3 DNA: TGTGCCAGCAGCTTGGAACTAGCGGGGGGCCAAGACACCGGGGAGCTGTTTTTT. Amino acids: CASSLELAGGQDTGELFF.

This rearrangement joins TRBV6-5 to TRBJ2-5, with 11 nucleotides matching TRBD2. Germline CDR1 reads MNHEY; CDR2 reads SVGAGI. This CDR3 has 17 amino acids. J lost 2 bases, V lost 2 bases, and 7 bases had no gene match. The CDR3 protein is CASSYGLAGGAQETQYF. The DNA of the CDR3 is TGTGCCAGCAGTTACGGGCTAGCGGGGGGTGCTCAAGAGACCCAGTACTTC.

V is TRBV15 and J is TRBJ2-7, with D possibly being TRBD2 (6 bases). The CDR3 has 18 amino acids. Germline V gene data show CDR1 as LNHNV and CDR2 as YYDKDF (reference sequence). Deletions cut 1 base from V and 1 base from J, with 20 bases between. Written as DNA, the CDR3 is TGTGCCACCAGCAGAGGGCAGGGATCCCCGGGACTGTCCTACGAGCAGTACTTC. This translates into CATSRGQGSPGLSYEQYF.

The CDR3, as DNA: TGCAGTGCTAGCGGGGGACTAGCGGGGCCAAACTCCTACAATGAGCAGTTCTTC. Its protein product is CSASGGLAGPNSYNEQFF. This chain uses TRBV20-1 with TRBJ2-1; 13 bases fit TRBD2. CDR3 length: 18 residues. The germline CDR1 and CDR2 sequences are DFQATT and SNEGSKA (reference sequence). V lost 3 bases to trimming and J lost 0 bases; unmatched junction nucleotides: 8.

V is TRBV20-1 and J is TRBJ2-7; 7 positions agree with TRBD2. This CDR3 region has 15 residues. The germline V gene encodes CDR1 DFQATT and CDR2 SNEGSKA (reference sequence). V was pared by 3 bases and J by 0 bases, with 8 bases of the junction left unmatched. The CDR3 loop reads CSASGAGDLSYEQYF. CDR3 coding DNA: TGCAGTGCTAGTGGGGCGGGGGACCTCTCCTACGAGCAGTACTTC.

This clonotype was picked up one time. The V and J genes are TRBV7-6 and TRBJ2-7; D possibly corresponds to TRBD2 (6 bases). V was pared by 4 bases and J by 0 bases, with 13 bases between. There are 15 residues in the CDR3. Germline V lookup: CDR1 SGHVS, CDR2 FNYEAQ. The CDR3 DNA reads TGTGCCAGCAGCTCAGGGACTGCCAGCTCCTACGAGCAGTACTTC. This encodes CASSSGTASSYEQYF. The full variable domain, in which reference TRBV7-6 and TRBJ2-7 provide the parts outside the CDR3, is GAGVSQSPRYKVTKRGQDVALRCDPISGHVSLYWYRQALGQGPEFLTYFNYEAQQDKSGLPNDRFSAERPEGSISTLTIQRTEQRDSAMYRCASSSGTASSYEQYFGPGTRLTVT.